Described below is a single T cell receptor (beta chain) sequence and its context. Germline loops: CDR1 MDHEN, CDR2 SYDVKM. V lost 2 bases to trimming and J lost 1 base, with 11 bases between them. The CDR3 runs to 15 residues. The assay was immunoSEQ multiplex PCR, and TCRdb's table has in-frame clones only and misses some. The data contain 70,000 to 85,000 clones, roughly 82% of them seen just once; the ten biggest clones take up approximately 10%. The entry originates in a study of control samples from healthy donors and cancer patients. Sequencing was carried out using PBMCs. The chain joins TRBV28 to TRBJ1-1; no clear D. This clonotype originated in a man aged 60 to 75 with head and neck cancer. Written as DNA, the CDR3 is TGTGCCAGCAGTTTACAGTCAGGAAGGAACACTGAAGCTTTCTTT. Translating it yields CASSLQSGRNTEAFF.